One and the same sample provided the 20 T cell receptor beta chains below, sequenced in a study of blood T cells in healthy people across ages. For the second PCR, which ran for about 7 to 11 cycles, a sample-barcoded 5' primer and a J-beta primer mix were used. TCRdb redid the calling of the 5' RACE reads with MiXCR, one entry per CDR3 protein. The sample has over a million distinct CDR3 sequences; 42% are singletons. Sequencing was carried out using blood. Every receptor here comes from a woman aged 18-35 years in good health.

This clonotype turned up a few times. V usage is TRBV6-1 and J usage is TRBJ2-7, with 7 bases lining up with TRBD1. V lost 1 base and J lost 0; bases outside the gene matches: 6. The V gene's germline CDR1 is MNHNS and CDR2 SASEGT. The CDR3 has 16 amino acids. The CDR3, as DNA: TGTGCCAGCAGTGAAGAGAGGGGGCATACCTCCTACGAGCAGTACTTC. It codes for CASSEERGHTSYEQYF.

This clonotype appeared once. The chain uses TRBV20-1 and TRBJ2-7; D is possibly TRBD2 (5 bases). The CDR3 is 14 residues long. CDR1 and CDR2 from the germline V gene are DFQATT and SNEGSKA (reference sequence). Between the trimmed V and J ends, which lost 1 base and 1 base, there was a span of 11 bases. CDR3 in DNA: TGCAGTGCTAGAGTTCCGGGGAGATCCTACGAGCAGTACTTC. This encodes CSARVPGRSYEQYF.

The sample holds a few counts of this clonotype. The J gene is TRBJ2-5, the V gene TRBV12-3 or TRBV12-4; perhaps TRBD2 as D (7 bases). The CDR3 consists of 15 residues. Trimming stripped 3 bases from V and 3 bases from J, with 14 bases between. For the CDR3, the DNA is TGTGCCAGCAGTTTTGGCGGGGGACAAAAAGAGACCCAGTACTTC. It translates to CASSFGGGQKETQYF.

V is TRBV27 and J is TRBJ2-7; 7 positions match TRBD1. This CDR3 is 15 amino acids long. CDR1 MNHEY and CDR2 SMNVEV come from the germline V gene (reference sequence). The V segment lost 3 bases and the J segment 3 bases; nucleotides outside the gene matches: 8. The CDR3 loop reads CASSFRQGVGYEQYF. CDR3 bases: TGTGCCAGCAGTTTCAGACAGGGAGTAGGCTACGAGCAGTACTTC.

This chain uses TRBV3-1 with TRBJ2-7; perhaps TRBD2 as D (6 bases). V shed 0 bases and J shed 5 bases, with 8 bases lying between them. From germline, CDR1 is LGHDT and CDR2 YNNKEL (reference sequence). The CDR3 sequence is 13 residues long. The CDR3 loop reads CASSQETGDEQYF. In DNA, the CDR3 is TGTGCCAGCAGCCAAGAGACGGGGGACGAGCAGTACTTC.

The rearrangement links TRBV11-2 to TRBJ1-1, with D possibly TRBD1 on 5 matching bases. This CDR3 contains 13 residues. Germline V lookup: CDR1 SGHAT, CDR2 FQNNGV. V was shortened by 3 bases and J by 5 bases, with 10 bases between the two germline ends. In DNA, the CDR3 is TGTGCCAGCAGCTTCAGGGTGGGGACTGAAGCTTTCTTT. Its translation: CASSFRVGTEAFF.

This clonotype showed up just a few times. The rearrangement links TRBV25-1 to TRBJ2-5; tentative D call: TRBD2 (6 bases). CDR1 and CDR2 from the germline V gene are MGHDK and SYGVNS. V was clipped by 8 bases and J by 5 bases, with 21 bases between them. This CDR3 has 15 residues. CDR3 in amino acids: CASCGIAVPGETQYF. DNA for the CDR3: TGTGCCAGCTGCGGAATAGCGGTCCCGGGGGAGACCCAGTACTTC.

V usage is TRBV18 and J usage is TRBJ2-5; the match to TRBD1 covers 7 bases. J was trimmed by 4 bases and V by 0 bases; bases with no gene match: 2. Per the germline V gene, CDR1 is KGHSH and CDR2 is LQKENI. The CDR3 is 14 residues long. CDR3 coding DNA: TGTGCCAGCTCACCACCGAACAGGGGAGAGACCCAGTACTTC. As protein: CASSPPNRGETQYF.

The chain uses TRBV7-2 and TRBJ1-2, with a possible D match to TRBD1 (5 bases). This CDR3 region has 13 residues. Trimming removed 5 bases at V and 7 bases at J, with 14 bases between. Germline-derived CDR1 and CDR2 are SGHTA and FQGNSA. DNA of the CDR3: TGTGCCAGCAGCCCCTCGAAGGGGTTTGGCTACACCTTC. It encodes CASSPSKGFGYTF.

This clonotype was detected only a few times. This chain connects TRBV5-1 to TRBJ2-5; possibly TRBD1 for D (6 bases). V was shortened by 4 bases and J by 5 bases, with 12 bases between the two germline ends. The CDR3 has 13 residues. Germline CDR1 is SGHRS and CDR2 is YFSETQ. The DNA for the CDR3 is TGCGCCAGCAGCGGGGACAACAAGGAGACCCAGTACTTC. Protein product: CASSGDNKETQYF.

The V gene is TRBV9, the J gene TRBJ1-6; D may be TRBD1 (5 bases). The length of the CDR3 is 17 residues. CDR1 and CDR2 from the germline V gene are SGDLS and YYNGEE. V lost 4 bases and J 8 bases, leaving 22 bases between the germline ends. The CDR3 is CASSTDFQVLTDSPLHF. CDR3 DNA: TGTGCCAGCAGCACAGACTTTCAGGTTTTGACAGATTCACCCCTCCACTTT.

The genes are TRBV20-1 and TRBJ1-2, with a tentative D call TRBD1 (5 bases). Germline V gives CDR1 DFQATT, CDR2 SNEGSKA (reference sequence). This CDR3 contains 14 residues. Deletions cut 2 bases from V and 8 bases from J, with 18 bases between. CDR3 coding DNA: TGCAGTGCTAGACCCACAGGTGGGGGGAGCGGCTACACCTTC. It translates to CSARPTGGGSGYTF.

This clonotype was counted a few times. V and J are TRBV18 and TRBJ2-1; 9 bases agree with TRBD1. Germline loops: CDR1 KGHSH, CDR2 LQKENI. The length of the CDR3 is 17 residues. With 3 bases clipped from V and 9 bases from J, the junction kept 15 bases outside the gene matches. CDR3 region: CASSPAHLGTGTVEQFF. The CDR3 DNA reads as TGTGCCAGCTCACCTGCTCACCTTGGGACAGGGACGGTTGAGCAGTTCTTC. The whole variable domain, filled in from reference TRBV18 and TRBJ2-1, reads NAGVMQNPRHLVRRRGQEARLRCSPMKGHSHVYWYRQLPEEGLKFMVYLQKENIIDESGMPKERFSAEFPKEGPSILRIQQVVRGDSAAYFCASSPAHLGTGTVEQFFGPGTRLTVL.

With respect to this clonotype: A read error may account for a junction end that differs from germline. This chain joins TRBV7-3 and TRBJ2-4; 8 nucleotides align to TRBD2. The J call may be faulty, since TRBJ2-7 better matches the DNA end. CDR1 and CDR2 (germline): SGHTA, FQGTGA. The length of the CDR3 is 14 residues. The CDR3 sequence is CASGLSAGVYEQYF. The CDR3 DNA reads as TGTGCCAGCGGCTTGTCAGCGGGGGTGTACGAGCAGTACTTC.

This clonotype has a handful of counts. V is TRBV7-9 and J is TRBJ2-1; D is uncertain. V was pared by 3 bases and J by 6 bases, with 6 bases between. The CDR3 has 12 amino acids. The germline V gene has CDR1 SEHNR and CDR2 FQNEAQ (reference sequence). CDR3 protein: CASSFGINEQFF. In DNA, the CDR3 is TGTGCCAGCAGCTTTGGTATCAATGAGCAGTTCTTC. Variable domain in full (rest from reference TRBV7-9 and TRBJ2-1): DTGVSQNPRHKITKRGQNVTFRCDPISEHNRLYWYRQTLGQGPEFLTYFQNEAQLEKSRLLSDRFSAERPKGSFSTLEIQRTEQGDSAMYLCASSFGINEQFFGPGTRLTVL.

The J gene is TRBJ2-3, the V gene TRBV10-2, with D possibly being TRBD1 or TRBD2 (6 bases each). Germline V lookup: CDR1 WSHSY, CDR2 SAAADI. The CDR3 is made up of 19 amino acids. The ends were cut back, 3 bases at V and 2 bases at J, with 24 bases in the middle. CDR3 amino acids: CASSDGRVDRRGNTDTQYF. The CDR3 nucleotides read TGCGCCAGCAGTGATGGAAGGGTGGACCGGAGGGGGAACACAGATACGCAGTATTTT.

The chain combines TRBV28 with TRBJ1-2, with D tentatively TRBD1 (6 bases). The V end lost 4 bases, the J end lost 4 bases, and 19 bases lay between the germline ends. CDR1 and CDR2 (germline): MDHEN, SYDVKM. CDR3 length: 16 residues. CDR3 protein: CASSSPPRQVIYGYTF. The CDR3 DNA reads TGTGCCAGCAGTTCCCCTCCCCGACAGGTGATCTATGGCTACACCTTC.

A single count supports this clonotype. CDR3 region: CASRPGQGLSTNYGYTF. The CDR3 region has the DNA TGTGCCAGCAGACCCGGACAGGGTTTATCAACTAACTATGGCTACACCTTC. This rearrangement joins TRBV14 to TRBJ1-2; the match to TRBD1 covers 8 bases. The CDR3 covers 17 residues. V lost 6 bases and J lost 0; bases outside the gene matches: 12. CDR1 and CDR2 from the germline V gene are SGHDN and FVKESK.

The chain employs TRBV7-2 and TRBJ1-6; a possible D gene is TRBD1 (5 bases). V was clipped by 1 base and J by 9 bases, with 13 bases between them. In germline, CDR1 is SGHTA, CDR2 FQGNSA. CDR3 size: 15 residues. CDR3 bases: TGTGCCAGCAGCTTAGATTCCTCCAGGGTTTCACCCCTCCACTTT. Its protein product is CASSLDSSRVSPLHF.

This chain links TRBV14 with TRBJ2-1; 12 nucleotides match TRBD2. This CDR3 is 17 amino acids long. V was clipped by 4 bases and J by 4 bases; unmatched bases: 8. Germline CDR1 reads SGHDN; CDR2 reads FVKESK. CDR3 loop: CASSPPSGGAWYNEQFF. The CDR3, as DNA: TGTGCCAGCAGCCCACCTAGCGGGGGGGCTTGGTACAATGAGCAGTTCTTC.